These T cell receptor beta chains were read from a single sample in a study of CD8 T cells in ankylosing spondylitis. Via MiXCR, TCRdb re-called the 5' RACE reads, giving one row per CDR3 protein. The data hold a few hundred thousand distinct CDR3 sequences, with about a fifth observed a single time. Sequencing was performed on blood, either unsorted or a sorted T cell fraction (not recorded which). Every receptor here comes from a male donor with ankylosing spondylitis. Each CDR3 is given with its conserved first and last residue. Each record gives: clone size, J gene, D gene, V gene, CDR3 protein, CDR3 DNA. D genes are given only for firm matches. Clone size is shown for a subset of rows, as once, few, many or a class of expanded clone.

abundance: .; j_gene: TRBJ2-7; d_gene: TRBD2; v_gene: TRBV5-1; CDR3aa: CASSLRGIAGEGSSEQYF; CDR3nt: TGCGCCAGCAGCCTCCGTGGGATAGCGGGAGAAGGAAGCAGCGAGCAGTACTTC
abundance: few; j_gene: TRBJ2-5; d_gene: .; v_gene: TRBV20-1; CDR3aa: CSAGGQWLETQYF; CDR3nt: TGCAGTGCCGGGGGCCAATGGTTAGAGACCCAGTACTTC
abundance: .; j_gene: TRBJ2-1; d_gene: .; v_gene: TRBV27; CDR3aa: CASSRTMANNEQFF; CDR3nt: TGTGCCAGCAGTCGGACAATGGCCAACAATGAGCAGTTCTTC
abundance: .; j_gene: TRBJ2-7; d_gene: TRBD2; v_gene: TRBV7-9; CDR3aa: CASSRPGSTSASYEQYF; CDR3nt: TGTGCCAGCAGCCGCCCAGGGTCGACTAGCGCTTCCTACGAGCAGTACTTC
abundance: .; j_gene: TRBJ2-3; d_gene: .; v_gene: TRBV5-1; CDR3aa: CASSLDGSTDTQYF; CDR3nt: TGCGCCAGCAGCTTGGACGGGTCTACAGATACGCAGTATTTT
abundance: once; j_gene: TRBJ1-1; d_gene: TRBD1; v_gene: TRBV20-1; CDR3aa: CSATGTGSEAFF; CDR3nt: TGCAGTGCTACCGGGACAGGGAGTGAAGCTTTCTTT
abundance: .; j_gene: TRBJ2-7; d_gene: TRBD2; v_gene: TRBV20-1; CDR3aa: CSALGSGGIREQYF; CDR3nt: TGCAGTGCTCTGGGTTCGGGAGGAATTCGTGAGCAGTACTTC
abundance: .; j_gene: TRBJ2-1; d_gene: TRBD2; v_gene: TRBV10-2; CDR3aa: CASRLLAGNNEQFF; CDR3nt: TGCGCCAGTCGTCTTTTAGCGGGAAACAATGAACAGTTCTTC
abundance: .; j_gene: TRBJ2-7; d_gene: .; v_gene: TRBV7-9; CDR3aa: CASSLARGPGYEQYF; CDR3nt: TGTGCCAGCAGCTTAGCGCGCGGGCCGGGCTACGAGCAGTACTTC
abundance: many; j_gene: TRBJ2-1; d_gene: .; v_gene: TRBV5-1; CDR3aa: CASSSTTVNNEQFF; CDR3nt: TGCGCCAGCAGCTCAACTACGGTTAACAATGAGCAGTTCTTC
abundance: few; j_gene: TRBJ2-1; d_gene: TRBD1; v_gene: TRBV4-1; CDR3aa: CASSQTGGTNNEQFF; CDR3nt: TGCGCCAGCAGCCAGACAGGGGGAACGAACAATGAGCAGTTCTTC
abundance: many; j_gene: TRBJ2-5; d_gene: .; v_gene: TRBV3-1; CDR3aa: CASSEIRRSGQETQYF; CDR3nt: TGTGCCAGCAGCGAGATAAGAAGGTCGGGACAAGAGACCCAGTACTTC
abundance: .; j_gene: TRBJ2-2; d_gene: .; v_gene: TRBV9; CDR3aa: CASSVTGPQTPGELFF; CDR3nt: TGTGCCAGCAGCGTAACTGGGCCCCAAACCCCTGGGGAGCTGTTTTTT
abundance: .; j_gene: TRBJ1-2; d_gene: TRBD1; v_gene: TRBV7-2; CDR3aa: CASSLGDRASSGYTF; CDR3nt: TGTGCCAGCAGCTTAGGGGACAGGGCATCGAGCGGCTACACCTTC
abundance: .; j_gene: TRBJ2-7; d_gene: TRBD1; v_gene: TRBV5-1; CDR3aa: CASSPTGGEAYEQYF; CDR3nt: TGCGCCAGCAGCCCGACAGGGGGTGAGGCCTACGAGCAGTACTTC
abundance: .; j_gene: TRBJ2-1; d_gene: .; v_gene: TRBV29-1; CDR3aa: CSVEGRMPPVDEQFF; CDR3nt: TGCAGCGTTGAAGGACGGATGCCGCCGGTGGATGAGCAGTTCTTC
abundance: .; j_gene: TRBJ2-2; d_gene: .; v_gene: TRBV20-1; CDR3aa: CSAPPGVVGTGELFF; CDR3nt: TGCAGTGCTCCCCCGGGGGTAGTAGGCACCGGGGAGCTGTTTTTT
abundance: few; j_gene: TRBJ2-3; d_gene: .; v_gene: TRBV9; CDR3aa: CASSVGGVQDTQYF; CDR3nt: TGTGCCAGCAGCGTAGGTGGCGTTCAAGATACGCAGTATTTT
abundance: few; j_gene: TRBJ2-5; d_gene: .; v_gene: TRBV19; CDR3aa: CASSIRQQETQYF; CDR3nt: TGTGCCAGTAGTATCCGACAGCAAGAGACCCAGTACTTC
abundance: .; j_gene: TRBJ2-1; d_gene: .; v_gene: TRBV4-1; CDR3aa: CASSQALGDYNEQFF; CDR3nt: TGCGCCAGCAGCCAAGCTCTAGGGGATTACAATGAGCAGTTCTTC
abundance: few; j_gene: TRBJ2-1; d_gene: .; v_gene: TRBV3-1; CDR3aa: CASSQGTLASTVDEQFF; CDR3nt: TGTGCCAGCAGCCAAGGTACTCTAGCGTCAACGGTGGATGAGCAGTTCTTC
abundance: .; j_gene: TRBJ2-4; d_gene: TRBD2; v_gene: TRBV18; CDR3aa: CASSPSSGRNIQYF; CDR3nt: TGTGCCAGCTCACCATCTAGCGGGAGGAACATTCAGTACTTC
abundance: .; j_gene: TRBJ2-1; d_gene: TRBD2; v_gene: TRBV20-1; CDR3aa: CSARSAGGSSYNEQFF; CDR3nt: TGCAGTGCTAGGAGCGCCGGCGGGAGCTCCTACAATGAGCAGTTCTTC
abundance: few; j_gene: TRBJ1-2; d_gene: .; v_gene: TRBV28; CDR3aa: CASIYALRAGGYTF; CDR3nt: TGTGCCAGCATCTATGCCCTTAGGGCGGGTGGCTACACCTTC
abundance: few; j_gene: TRBJ2-1; d_gene: .; v_gene: TRBV7-2; CDR3aa: CASSKEATYNEQFF; CDR3nt: TGTGCCAGCAGCAAGGAGGCCACCTACAATGAGCAGTTCTTC
abundance: .; j_gene: TRBJ2-1; d_gene: .; v_gene: TRBV19; CDR3aa: CASSPPRGAWNEQFF; CDR3nt: TGTGCCAGTAGTCCTCCGAGGGGGGCTTGGAATGAGCAGTTCTTC
abundance: .; j_gene: TRBJ2-2; d_gene: .; v_gene: TRBV20-1; CDR3aa: CSAGRQTNTGELFF; CDR3nt: TGCAGTGCTGGTAGACAAACGAACACCGGGGAGCTGTTTTTT
abundance: .; j_gene: TRBJ1-1; d_gene: TRBD1; v_gene: TRBV7-9; CDR3aa: CASSRDRGIPFF; CDR3nt: TGTGCCAGCAGCCGGGACAGGGGGATACCTTTCTTT
abundance: .; j_gene: TRBJ2-7; d_gene: .; v_gene: TRBV29-1; CDR3aa: CSVPNRVHEQYF; CDR3nt: TGCAGCGTTCCGAACAGGGTCCACGAGCAGTACTTC
abundance: many; j_gene: TRBJ1-5; d_gene: .; v_gene: TRBV28; CDR3aa: CASSLQGNRFQPQHF; CDR3nt: TGTGCCAGCAGTTTGCAGGGGAACAGGTTTCAGCCCCAGCATTTT
abundance: few; j_gene: TRBJ2-3; d_gene: .; v_gene: TRBV30; CDR3aa: CAWSVQGRDTQYF; CDR3nt: TGTGCCTGGAGTGTACAGGGAAGAGATACGCAGTATTTT
abundance: .; j_gene: TRBJ1-6; d_gene: .; v_gene: TRBV12-3/TRBV12-4; CDR3aa: CASSPRGVGSPLHF; CDR3nt: TGTGCCAGCAGTCCTCGGGGGGTCGGCTCACCCCTCCACTTT
abundance: few; j_gene: TRBJ2-7; d_gene: .; v_gene: TRBV10-3; CDR3aa: CAISESGKGSFYEQYF; CDR3nt: TGTGCCATCAGTGAGTCGGGGAAAGGCAGCTTCTACGAGCAGTACTTC
abundance: many; j_gene: TRBJ2-2; d_gene: TRBD2; v_gene: TRBV20-1; CDR3aa: CSARALLAGNTGELFF; CDR3nt: TGCAGTGCTAGAGCTCTCCTAGCGGGTAACACCGGGGAGCTGTTTTTT
abundance: few; j_gene: TRBJ2-7; d_gene: .; v_gene: TRBV20-1; CDR3aa: CSARDLDRSYEQYF; CDR3nt: TGCAGTGCTAGAGATCTGGATCGCTCCTACGAGCAGTACTTC
abundance: few; j_gene: TRBJ2-1; d_gene: TRBD1; v_gene: TRBV7-6; CDR3aa: CASSRPGTGNEQFF; CDR3nt: TGTGCCAGCAGCAGACCCGGGACAGGCAATGAGCAGTTCTTC
abundance: many; j_gene: TRBJ2-3; d_gene: .; v_gene: TRBV4-2; CDR3aa: CASSQEMASQSDTQYF; CDR3nt: TGTGCCAGCAGCCAAGAGATGGCCAGCCAGTCAGATACGCAGTATTTT
abundance: few; j_gene: TRBJ2-3; d_gene: TRBD2; v_gene: TRBV11-1; CDR3aa: CASSPRTSGLWDTQYF; CDR3nt: TGTGCCAGCAGCCCAAGGACTAGCGGACTTTGGGATACGCAGTATTTT
abundance: few; j_gene: TRBJ2-3; d_gene: TRBD2; v_gene: TRBV6-1; CDR3aa: CASRRGESDTQYF; CDR3nt: TGTGCCAGCAGGCGGGGGGAGTCCGATACGCAGTATTTT
abundance: few; j_gene: TRBJ1-1; d_gene: .; v_gene: TRBV20-1; CDR3aa: CSASGGRALNTEAFF; CDR3nt: TGCAGTGCTAGTGGAGGGCGAGCCTTGAACACTGAAGCTTTCTTT
abundance: few; j_gene: TRBJ2-3; d_gene: .; v_gene: TRBV20-1; CDR3aa: CSASPLPSTDTQYF; CDR3nt: TGCAGTGCTAGCCCCCTCCCTAGCACAGATACGCAGTATTTT
abundance: once; j_gene: TRBJ2-3; d_gene: TRBD2; v_gene: TRBV3-1; CDR3aa: CASSQASGSARTQYF; CDR3nt: TGTGCCAGCAGCCAAGCTAGCGGGAGTGCGAGAACGCAGTATTTT
abundance: many; j_gene: TRBJ2-1; d_gene: TRBD2; v_gene: TRBV19; CDR3aa: CASGRSSGANNEQFF; CDR3nt: TGTGCCAGTGGCCGGTCTAGCGGAGCTAACAATGAGCAGTTCTTC
abundance: .; j_gene: TRBJ2-3; d_gene: TRBD2; v_gene: TRBV2; CDR3aa: CASHSGSTDTQYF; CDR3nt: TGTGCCAGCCATAGCGGGAGCACAGATACGCAGTATTTT
abundance: few; j_gene: TRBJ2-5; d_gene: TRBD2; v_gene: TRBV29-1; CDR3aa: CSVEGVSGSGGQGTQYF; CDR3nt: TGCAGCGTTGAGGGGGTTAGCGGGAGTGGGGGTCAAGGGACCCAGTACTTC
abundance: once; j_gene: TRBJ2-5; d_gene: .; v_gene: TRBV5-1; CDR3aa: CASSWAERAETQYF; CDR3nt: TGCGCCAGCAGCTGGGCAGAGAGGGCAGAGACCCAGTACTTC
abundance: .; j_gene: TRBJ2-3; d_gene: TRBD2; v_gene: TRBV11-3; CDR3aa: CASSSGLAATDTQYF; CDR3nt: TGTGCCAGCAGCAGTGGACTAGCGGCCACAGATACGCAGTATTTT
abundance: few; j_gene: TRBJ2-2; d_gene: .; v_gene: TRBV5-1; CDR3aa: CASSRTEFNTGELFF; CDR3nt: TGCGCCAGCAGCAGGACAGAATTTAACACCGGGGAGCTGTTTTTT
abundance: .; j_gene: TRBJ2-2; d_gene: .; v_gene: TRBV20-1; CDR3aa: CSAKDGNKGGELFF; CDR3nt: TGCAGTGCTAAGGACGGGAATAAGGGCGGGGAGCTGTTTTTT
abundance: .; j_gene: TRBJ2-7; d_gene: TRBD2; v_gene: TRBV7-7; CDR3aa: CASSPSGNSYEQYF; CDR3nt: TGTGCCAGCAGCCCTAGCGGAAATTCCTACGAGCAGTACTTC
abundance: many; j_gene: TRBJ1-1; d_gene: .; v_gene: TRBV6-5; CDR3aa: CASSSNTEAFF; CDR3nt: TGTGCCAGCAGCTCCAACACTGAAGCTTTCTTT
abundance: .; j_gene: TRBJ2-5; d_gene: .; v_gene: TRBV7-9; CDR3aa: CASSLAGGGQETQYF; CDR3nt: TGTGCCAGCAGCTTAGCCGGAGGTGGACAAGAGACCCAGTACTTC
abundance: .; j_gene: TRBJ2-7; d_gene: TRBD1; v_gene: TRBV12-3/TRBV12-4; CDR3aa: CASSAGTGNYEQYF; CDR3nt: TGTGCCAGCAGTGCCGGGACAGGGAACTACGAGCAGTACTTC
abundance: few; j_gene: TRBJ2-1; d_gene: .; v_gene: TRBV27; CDR3aa: CASSLSAIDNEQFF; CDR3nt: TGTGCCAGCAGTTTATCGGCAATCGATAATGAGCAGTTCTTC
abundance: .; j_gene: TRBJ2-7; d_gene: TRBD2; v_gene: TRBV7-2; CDR3aa: CASSLAGGFWYEQYF; CDR3nt: TGTGCCAGCAGCTTAGCGGGAGGGTTCTGGTACGAGCAGTACTTC
abundance: .; j_gene: TRBJ2-1; d_gene: TRBD2; v_gene: TRBV20-1; CDR3aa: CSAPGLAIDNEQFF; CDR3nt: TGCAGTGCTCCGGGACTAGCGATAGACAATGAGCAGTTCTTC
abundance: .; j_gene: TRBJ2-1; d_gene: .; v_gene: TRBV6-5; CDR3aa: CASSSESSSYNEQFF; CDR3nt: TGTGCCAGCAGTTCAGAAAGTAGCTCCTACAATGAGCAGTTCTTC
abundance: .; j_gene: TRBJ2-7; d_gene: .; v_gene: TRBV4-2; CDR3aa: CASSQDRQDWRLYEQYF; CDR3nt: TGTGCCAGCAGCCAAGATAGACAGGACTGGAGGCTCTACGAGCAGTACTTC
abundance: few; j_gene: TRBJ2-3; d_gene: TRBD1; v_gene: TRBV28; CDR3aa: CASSLRVGGGDTQYF; CDR3nt: TGTGCCAGCAGTTTAAGGGTAGGGGGCGGAGATACGCAGTATTTT
abundance: few; j_gene: TRBJ2-4; d_gene: .; v_gene: TRBV12-3/TRBV12-4; CDR3aa: CASSLTGGNIQYF; CDR3nt: TGTGCCAGCAGTTTGACAGGAGGCAACATTCAGTACTTC